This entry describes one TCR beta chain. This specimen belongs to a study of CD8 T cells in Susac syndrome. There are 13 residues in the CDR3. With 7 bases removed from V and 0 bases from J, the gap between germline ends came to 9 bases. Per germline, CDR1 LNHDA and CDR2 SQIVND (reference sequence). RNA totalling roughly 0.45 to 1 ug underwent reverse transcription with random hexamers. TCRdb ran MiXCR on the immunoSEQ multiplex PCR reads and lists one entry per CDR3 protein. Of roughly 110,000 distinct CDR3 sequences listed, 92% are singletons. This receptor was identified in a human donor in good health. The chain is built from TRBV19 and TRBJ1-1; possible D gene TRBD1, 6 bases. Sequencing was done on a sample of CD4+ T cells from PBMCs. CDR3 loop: CASKDSLNTEAFF. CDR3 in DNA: TGTGCCAGTAAGGACAGCTTGAACACTGAAGCTTTCTTT.